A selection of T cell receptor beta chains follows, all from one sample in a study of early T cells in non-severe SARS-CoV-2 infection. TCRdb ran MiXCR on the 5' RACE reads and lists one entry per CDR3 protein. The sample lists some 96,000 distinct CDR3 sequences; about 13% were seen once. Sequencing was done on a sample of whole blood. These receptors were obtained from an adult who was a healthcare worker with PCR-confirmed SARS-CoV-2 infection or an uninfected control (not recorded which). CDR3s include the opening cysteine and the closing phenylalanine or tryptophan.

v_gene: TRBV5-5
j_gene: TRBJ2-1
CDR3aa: CASSFRDASYNEQFF

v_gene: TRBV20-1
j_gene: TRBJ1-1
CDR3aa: CSAAGMNTEAFF

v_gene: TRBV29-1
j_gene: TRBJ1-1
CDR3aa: CSVRTYMNTEAFF

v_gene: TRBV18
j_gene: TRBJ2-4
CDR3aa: CASSPLPAGRVAKNIQYF

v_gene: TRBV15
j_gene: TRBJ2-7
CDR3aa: CATSRDRLQGGSWEQYF

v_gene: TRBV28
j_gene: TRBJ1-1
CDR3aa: CASSLSARLPNTEAFF

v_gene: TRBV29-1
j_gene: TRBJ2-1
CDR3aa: CSVLGGTLYNEQFF

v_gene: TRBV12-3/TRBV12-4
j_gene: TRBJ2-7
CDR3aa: CASSSGTGPYEQYF

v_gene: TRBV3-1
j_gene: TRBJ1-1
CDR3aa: CASSQDKVQNTEAFF

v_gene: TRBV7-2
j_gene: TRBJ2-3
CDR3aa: CASSRTGGYTDTQYF

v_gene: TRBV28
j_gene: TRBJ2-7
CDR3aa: CASSSPSSSSYEQYF

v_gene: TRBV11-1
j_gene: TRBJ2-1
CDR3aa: CASSQSIGASNEQFF

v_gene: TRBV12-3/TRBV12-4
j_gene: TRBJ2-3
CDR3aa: CASSLDTSTDTQYF

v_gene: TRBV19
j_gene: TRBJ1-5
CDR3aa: CASRGFSSGQPQHF

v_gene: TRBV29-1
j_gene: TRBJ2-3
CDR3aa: CSVDRGGTDTQYF

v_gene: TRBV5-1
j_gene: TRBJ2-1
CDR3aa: CASSLASGREQFF

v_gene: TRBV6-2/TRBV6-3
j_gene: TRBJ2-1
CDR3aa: CASTTPTEQFF

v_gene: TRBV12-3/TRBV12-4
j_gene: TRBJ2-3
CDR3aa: CASSFIPGSSTDTQYF

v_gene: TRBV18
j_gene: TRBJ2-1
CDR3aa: CASETGTEYNEQFF

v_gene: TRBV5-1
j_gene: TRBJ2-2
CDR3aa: CASRLRGASNTGELFF

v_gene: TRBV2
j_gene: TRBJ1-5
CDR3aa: CASQDWDQPQHF

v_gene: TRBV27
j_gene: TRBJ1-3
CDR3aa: CASSSLGVSGNTIYF

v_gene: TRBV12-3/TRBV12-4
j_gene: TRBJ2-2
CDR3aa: CASSDLPGNTGELFF

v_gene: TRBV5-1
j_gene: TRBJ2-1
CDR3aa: CASSPTPSSYNEQFF

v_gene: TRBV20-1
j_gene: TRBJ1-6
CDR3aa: CSAREIDRTDDSPLHF

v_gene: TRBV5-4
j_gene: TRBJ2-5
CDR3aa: CASSEVTGQETQYF

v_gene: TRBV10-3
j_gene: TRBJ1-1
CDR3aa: CAISEGQGPAFF

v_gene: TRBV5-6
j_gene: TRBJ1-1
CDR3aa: CASSLWLMNTEAFF

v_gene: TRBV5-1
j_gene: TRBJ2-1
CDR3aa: CASSLRGYEQFF

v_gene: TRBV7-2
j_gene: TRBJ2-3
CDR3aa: CASSSGTRGSTDTQYF

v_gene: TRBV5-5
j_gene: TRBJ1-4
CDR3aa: CASTRGPREKLFF

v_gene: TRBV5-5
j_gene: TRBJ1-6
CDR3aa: CASSDWGVVGSPLHF

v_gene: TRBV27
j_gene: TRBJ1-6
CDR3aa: CASSPRTHIYNSPLHF

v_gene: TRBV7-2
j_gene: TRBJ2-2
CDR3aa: CASSLGANTGELFF

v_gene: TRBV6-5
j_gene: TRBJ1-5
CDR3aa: CASSTDRGEHQPQHF

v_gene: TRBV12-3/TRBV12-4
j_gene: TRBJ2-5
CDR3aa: CASSRGGEETQYF

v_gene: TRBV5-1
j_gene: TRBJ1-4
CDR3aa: CASSFQGEKLFF

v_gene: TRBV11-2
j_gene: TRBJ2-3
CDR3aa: CASRLGTAGFTDTQYF

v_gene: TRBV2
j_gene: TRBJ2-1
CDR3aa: CASSEIWTSENNEQFF

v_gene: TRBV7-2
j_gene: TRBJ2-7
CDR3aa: CASSPDRGSYEQYF

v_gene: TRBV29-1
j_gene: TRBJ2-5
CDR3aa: CSVWFWQGQETQYF

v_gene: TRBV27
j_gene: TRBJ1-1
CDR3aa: CASSLSRGRGSRNTEAFF

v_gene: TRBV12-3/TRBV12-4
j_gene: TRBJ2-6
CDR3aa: CASSFWRRSSGANVLTF

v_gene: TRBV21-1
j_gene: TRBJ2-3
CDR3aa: CASSRGAGLAGGRPSSTDTQYF

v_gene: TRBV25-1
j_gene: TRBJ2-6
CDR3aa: CASTQGSGANVLTF